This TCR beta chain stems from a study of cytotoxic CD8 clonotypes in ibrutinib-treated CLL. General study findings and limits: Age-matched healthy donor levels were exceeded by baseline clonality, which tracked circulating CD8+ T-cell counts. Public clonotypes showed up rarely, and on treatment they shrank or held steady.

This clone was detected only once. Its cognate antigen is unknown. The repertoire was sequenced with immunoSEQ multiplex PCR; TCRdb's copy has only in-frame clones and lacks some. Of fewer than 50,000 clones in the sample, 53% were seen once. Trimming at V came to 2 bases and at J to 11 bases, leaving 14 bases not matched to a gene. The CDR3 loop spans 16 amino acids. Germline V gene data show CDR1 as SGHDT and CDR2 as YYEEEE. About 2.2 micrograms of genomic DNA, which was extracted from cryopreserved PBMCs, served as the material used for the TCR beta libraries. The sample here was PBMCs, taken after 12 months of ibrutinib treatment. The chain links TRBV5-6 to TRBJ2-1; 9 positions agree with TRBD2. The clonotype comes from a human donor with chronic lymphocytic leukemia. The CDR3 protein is CASSFRGTSSPMKQFF. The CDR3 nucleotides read TGTGCCAGCAGCTTTAGGGGGACTAGCAGCCCAATGAAGCAGTTCTTC.